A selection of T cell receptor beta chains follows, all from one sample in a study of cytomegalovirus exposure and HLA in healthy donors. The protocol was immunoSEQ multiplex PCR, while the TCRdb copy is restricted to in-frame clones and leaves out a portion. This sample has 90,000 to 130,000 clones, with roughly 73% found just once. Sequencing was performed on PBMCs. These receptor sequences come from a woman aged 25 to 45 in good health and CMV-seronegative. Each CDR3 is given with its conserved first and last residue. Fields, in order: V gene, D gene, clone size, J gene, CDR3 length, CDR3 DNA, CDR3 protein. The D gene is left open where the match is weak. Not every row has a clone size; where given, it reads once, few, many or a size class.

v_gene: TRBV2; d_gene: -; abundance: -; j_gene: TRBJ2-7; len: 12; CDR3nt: TGTGCCAGTAGCCGGGATTCCTACGAGCAGTACTTC; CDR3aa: CASSRDSYEQYF
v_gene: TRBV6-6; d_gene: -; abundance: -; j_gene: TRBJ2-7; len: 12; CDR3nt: TGTGCCAGCAGCCCGGGACACTACGAGCAGTACTTC; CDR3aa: CASSPGHYEQYF
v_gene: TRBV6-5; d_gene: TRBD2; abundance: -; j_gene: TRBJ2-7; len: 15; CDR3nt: TGTGCCAGCAGTTACGTAACTAGCGGGACCTACGAGCAGTACTTC; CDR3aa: CASSYVTSGTYEQYF
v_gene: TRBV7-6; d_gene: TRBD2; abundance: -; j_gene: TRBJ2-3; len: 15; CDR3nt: TGTGCCAGCAGCTACGACGGGGGGGACACAGATACGCAGTATTTT; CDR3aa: CASSYDGGDTDTQYF
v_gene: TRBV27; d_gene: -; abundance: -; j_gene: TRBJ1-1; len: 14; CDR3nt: TGTGCCAGCAGTTTAGGGGCAGCACTCACTGAAGCTTTCTTT; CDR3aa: CASSLGAALTEAFF
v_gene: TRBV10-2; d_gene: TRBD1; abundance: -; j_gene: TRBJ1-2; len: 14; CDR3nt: TGCGCCAGCGGGAATCCGGACAGGGGGCACGGCTACACCTTC; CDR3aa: CASGNPDRGHGYTF
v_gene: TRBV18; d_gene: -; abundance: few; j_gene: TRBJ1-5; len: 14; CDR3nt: TGTGCCAGCTCACCAGAGGGTACAGGGCAGCCCCAGCATTTT; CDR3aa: CASSPEGTGQPQHF
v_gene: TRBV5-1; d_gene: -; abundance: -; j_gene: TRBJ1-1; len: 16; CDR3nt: TGCGCCAGCAGCTTGGGGAGGGGGGGCGAGAGCCCTGAAGCTTTCTTT; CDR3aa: CASSLGRGGESPEAFF
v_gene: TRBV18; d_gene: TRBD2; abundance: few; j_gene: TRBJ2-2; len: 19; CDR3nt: TGTGCCAGCTCACCTGGGTTCTCCGGACTAGCCTCACCGACCGGGGAGCTGTTTTTT; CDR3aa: CASSPGFSGLASPTGELFF
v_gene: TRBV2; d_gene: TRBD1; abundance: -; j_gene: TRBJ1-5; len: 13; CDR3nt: TGTGCCAGCACCGGGACAGGGGGACAGCCCCAGCATTTT; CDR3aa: CASTGTGGQPQHF
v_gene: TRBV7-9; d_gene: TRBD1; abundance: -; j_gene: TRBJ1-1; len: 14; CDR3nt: TGTGCCAGCAGTCCCGGGACAGTGAACACTGAAGCTTTCTTT; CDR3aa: CASSPGTVNTEAFF
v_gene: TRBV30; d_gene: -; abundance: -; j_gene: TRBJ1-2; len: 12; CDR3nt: TGTGCCTGGAGTAGGAGGGGTTGGGGCTACACCTTC; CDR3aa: CAWSRRGWGYTF
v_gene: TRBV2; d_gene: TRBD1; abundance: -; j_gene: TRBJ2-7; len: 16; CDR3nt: TGTGCCAGCGCCCTACAGGGGGCGATTCTGTTCTACGAGCAGTACTTC; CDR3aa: CASALQGAILFYEQYF
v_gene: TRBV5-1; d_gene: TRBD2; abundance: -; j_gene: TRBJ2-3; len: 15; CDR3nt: TGCGCCAGCAGCTTGGCGGGAGGAAGCACAGATACGCAGTATTTT; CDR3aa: CASSLAGGSTDTQYF
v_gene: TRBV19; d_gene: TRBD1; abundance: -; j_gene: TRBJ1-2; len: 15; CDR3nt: TGTGCCAGTAGTTACAGGGGGCAGGAGTACTATGGCTACACCTTC; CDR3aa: CASSYRGQEYYGYTF
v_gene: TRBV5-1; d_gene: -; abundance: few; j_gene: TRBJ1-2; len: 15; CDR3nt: TGCGCCAGCAGCTTTTTAGGTACGACAGACTATGGCTACACCTTC; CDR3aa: CASSFLGTTDYGYTF
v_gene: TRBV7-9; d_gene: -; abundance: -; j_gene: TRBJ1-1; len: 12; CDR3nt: TGTGCCAGCAGCTCCCGGGAGGTGCTAGCTTTCTTT; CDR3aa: CASSSREVLAFF
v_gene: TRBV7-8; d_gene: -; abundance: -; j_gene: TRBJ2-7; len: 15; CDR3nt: TGTGCCAGCAGCTTAGCGCTGGGCTCTGCCTACGAGCAGTACTTC; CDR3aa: CASSLALGSAYEQYF
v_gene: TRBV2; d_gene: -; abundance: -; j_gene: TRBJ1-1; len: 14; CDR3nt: TGTGCCAGCAGACAGGGCGAGGCGAACACTGAAGCTTTCTTT; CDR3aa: CASRQGEANTEAFF
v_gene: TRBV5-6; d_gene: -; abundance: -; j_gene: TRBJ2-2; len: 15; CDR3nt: TGTGCCAGCAGCTTGGCCAGGGGAGTCACCGGGGAGCTGTTTTTT; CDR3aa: CASSLARGVTGELFF
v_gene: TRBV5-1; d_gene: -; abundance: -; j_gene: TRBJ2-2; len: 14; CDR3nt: TGCGCCAGCAGCTTGGAGGGGTTTACCGGGGAGCTGTTTTTT; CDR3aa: CASSLEGFTGELFF
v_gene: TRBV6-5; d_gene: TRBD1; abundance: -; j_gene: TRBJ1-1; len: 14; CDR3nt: TGTGCCAGCAAGGGGGCAGGCTGGTACACTGAAGCTTTCTTT; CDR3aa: CASKGAGWYTEAFF
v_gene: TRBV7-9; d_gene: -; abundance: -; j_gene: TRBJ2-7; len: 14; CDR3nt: TGTGCCAGCAGCCCCGGGACTGTTCACTACGAGCAGTACTTC; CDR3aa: CASSPGTVHYEQYF
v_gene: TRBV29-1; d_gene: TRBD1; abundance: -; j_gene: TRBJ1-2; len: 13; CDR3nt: TGCAGCGTTGACGGGACAGGGGCGTATGGCTACACCTTC; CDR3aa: CSVDGTGAYGYTF
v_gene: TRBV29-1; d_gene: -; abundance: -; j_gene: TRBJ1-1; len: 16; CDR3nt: TGCAGCGCACGAGGGTTCGGGAGCCCACTGAACACTGAAGCTTTCTTT; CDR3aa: CSARGFGSPLNTEAFF
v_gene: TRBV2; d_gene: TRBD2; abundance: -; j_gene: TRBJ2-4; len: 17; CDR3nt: TGTGCCGTATCCTCAGGAGGGTCGCGGGAGGGTAGGGACATTCAGTACTTC; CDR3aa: CAVSSGGSREGRDIQYF
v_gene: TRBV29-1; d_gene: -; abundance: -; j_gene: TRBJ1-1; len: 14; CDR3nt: TGCAGCGTTCAGGGGCCAACAATGAACACTGAAGCTTTCTTT; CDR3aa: CSVQGPTMNTEAFF
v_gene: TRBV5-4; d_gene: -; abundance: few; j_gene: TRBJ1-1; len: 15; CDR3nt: TGTGCCAGCAGCTTTTGGGAGGATGTGGACACTGAAGCTTTCTTT; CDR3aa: CASSFWEDVDTEAFF
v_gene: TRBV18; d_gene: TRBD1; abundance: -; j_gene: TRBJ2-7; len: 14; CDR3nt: TGTGCCAGCTCACCGGGACAGGTTATCTACGAGCAGTACTTC; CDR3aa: CASSPGQVIYEQYF
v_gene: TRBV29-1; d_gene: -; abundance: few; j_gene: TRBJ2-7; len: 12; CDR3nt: TGCAGCGTTGAGGGGCTGAGCTACGAGCAGTACTTC; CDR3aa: CSVEGLSYEQYF
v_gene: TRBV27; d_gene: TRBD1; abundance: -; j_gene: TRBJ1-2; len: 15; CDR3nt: TGTGCCAGCCGAAGACAGGGGGTTGAACTTGGTGGCTACACCTTC; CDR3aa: CASRRQGVELGGYTF
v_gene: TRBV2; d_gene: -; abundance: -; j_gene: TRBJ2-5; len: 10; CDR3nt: TGTGCCAGCAGCGAAGAGACCCAGTACTTC; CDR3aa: CASSEETQYF
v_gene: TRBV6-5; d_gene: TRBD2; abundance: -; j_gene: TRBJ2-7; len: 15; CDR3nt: TGTGCCAGCAGTTCAGGGACTAGCGGGAGCTACGAGCAGTACTTC; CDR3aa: CASSSGTSGSYEQYF
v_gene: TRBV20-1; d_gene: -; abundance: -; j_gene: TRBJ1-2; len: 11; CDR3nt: TGCAGTGCTAGGGGGCGCGAAGGCTACACCTTC; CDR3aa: CSARGREGYTF
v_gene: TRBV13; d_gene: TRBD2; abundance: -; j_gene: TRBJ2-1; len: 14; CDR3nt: TGTGCCAGCAGCGCCTCCGCGGGGGGTAATGAGCAGTTCTTC; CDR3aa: CASSASAGGNEQFF
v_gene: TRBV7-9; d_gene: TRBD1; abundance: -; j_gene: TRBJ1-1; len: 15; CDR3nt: TGTGCCAGCAGCTTAGTCAGGGGGCTGCACACTGAAGCTTTCTTT; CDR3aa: CASSLVRGLHTEAFF
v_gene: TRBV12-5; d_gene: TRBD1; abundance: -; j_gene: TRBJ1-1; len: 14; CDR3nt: TGTGCTAGTGGTCCCGGACAGGGATCCACTGAAGCTTTCTTT; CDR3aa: CASGPGQGSTEAFF
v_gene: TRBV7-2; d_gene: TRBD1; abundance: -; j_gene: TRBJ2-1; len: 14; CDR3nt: TGTGCCAGCAGCACAGGGACAGACCCAAATGAGCAGTTCTTC; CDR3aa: CASSTGTDPNEQFF
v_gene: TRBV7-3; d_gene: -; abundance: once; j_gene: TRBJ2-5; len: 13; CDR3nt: TGTGCCAGCGGACACGCGAGGTCGGAGACCCAGTACTTC; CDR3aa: CASGHARSETQYF
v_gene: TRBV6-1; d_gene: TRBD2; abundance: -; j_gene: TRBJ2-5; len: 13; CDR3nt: TGTGCCAGCTCCTCTAGCGGGAGCGTGACCCAGTACTTC; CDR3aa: CASSSSGSVTQYF